This T cell receptor (beta chain) is from a study of T cell repertoires in cytomegalovirus infection. Study summary: Both a matching HLA type and CMV infection were indicated by public TCR beta signatures. Study-wide points: Based on cumulative public TCR beta family frequency, carriers of CMV plus the relevant HLA were identified. HLA-C-restricted CMV clonotypes gave the most frequent clonotype in two of eight donors.

CDR3 length equals 18 residues. Germline V gene sequence: CDR1 SEHNR, CDR2 FQNEAQ (reference sequence). J lost 8 bases, V lost 4 bases, and 15 bases had no gene match. This clonotype was picked up many times. Antigen: not known. TCRdb re-called the reads with MiXCR, one entry per CDR3 protein. The table lists around 240,000 distinct CDR3 sequences, about 23% of them singletons. This sequence originates from a human donor in good health (CMV status not recorded). Some clones in this sample may be carry-over from other donors' samples. Material for sequencing was CD8+ T cells from PBMCs. The rearrangement joins TRBV7-9 to TRBJ2-1; 12 bases match TRBD1. The CDR3 spells CASSYPGGTGGLSHEQFF. CDR3 nucleotides: TGTGCCAGCAGCTACCCTGGGGGGACAGGGGGCCTGTCCCATGAGCAGTTCTTC.